The 22 T cell receptor beta chains below come from one sample, sequenced in a study of CD8+CD57+ T cells in acquired aplastic anemia. Patients included in sequencing had previously demonstrated CD8+CD57+ cell expansion by flow cytometry. No antigen has been assigned to these receptors. Genomic DNA constituted the template upon which TCR beta VDJ and CDR3 profiling was performed. TCRdb re-called the reads with MiXCR, one entry per CDR3 protein. Of more than 15,000 distinct CDR3 sequences in the sample, roughly two fifths are singletons; the top ten hold 65% to 90%. Study observations and caveats: Diversity in CD8+CD57+ cells from patients fell below that of the total CD4+ and CD8+ cell pools. This difference was described as decreased diversity.

The sequenced material came from CD8+CD57+ T cells sorted from PBMCs. Subset given: bead-enriched CD8+CD57+ effector memory T cells from SAA patients. Receptors originate from a human donor with aplastic anemia.

This clonotype was seen ten or more times. The V and J genes are TRBV28 and TRBJ1-6, with D unresolved. CDR3 length: 16 residues. Germline CDR1 is MDHEN and CDR2 is SYDVKM. V lost 0 bases to trimming and J lost 0 bases, with 6 bases between them. The CDR3 spells CASSLWLSSYNSPLHF. For the CDR3, the DNA is TGTGCCAGCAGTTTATGGTTGAGCTCCTATAATTCACCCCTCCACTTT.

The chain couples TRBV5-6 to TRBJ2-5, with D possibly TRBD2 on 5 matching bases. V lost 2 bases, J lost 5 bases, and 13 bases lay in between. The CDR3 runs 14 residues. CDR1 is SGHDT, CDR2 YYEEEE, per germline. For the CDR3, the DNA is TGTGCCAGCAGCTTATTGGACCGAGGGGAGACCCAGTACTTC. Translating gives CASSLLDRGETQYF.

This clonotype was seen a handful of times. This chain uses TRBV12-3 or TRBV12-4 with TRBJ2-7; D gene uncertain. The CDR3 loop spans 11 amino acids. The V end was cut by 3 bases, the J end by 6 bases, with 6 bases between. The CDR3 loop reads CASSFLGEQYF. The CDR3 nucleotides read TGTGCCAGCAGTTTTCTGGGCGAGCAGTACTTC.

The rearrangement uses TRBV2 and TRBJ1-6; a possible D gene is TRBD1 (6 bases). Germline-derived CDR1 and CDR2 are SNHLY and FYNNEI. Trimming left V 2 bases short and J 10 bases short, with 12 bases between. The CDR3 has 14 residues. CDR3 region: CASSESRGGSPLHF. DNA for the CDR3: TGTGCCAGCAGTGAATCGAGGGGGGGGTCACCCCTCCACTTT.

This clonotype turned up a few times. CDR3 DNA: TGTGCCAGCAGCCCGTGGGTCGTGGGGGATGGCTACACCTTC. The encoded protein is CASSPWVVGDGYTF. V and J are TRBV5-6 and TRBJ1-2, with D tentatively TRBD1 (5 bases). The CDR3 runs 14 residues. V lost 4 bases and J lost 6, with 16 bases in between. Germline V gene data show CDR1 as SGHDT and CDR2 as YYEEEE.

In this sample, this clonotype turned up many times. The genes are TRBV10-3 and TRBJ2-7; D gene unclear. The germline gives CDR1 ENHRY, CDR2 SYGVKD. This CDR3 comprises 14 residues. Trimming removed 3 bases at V and 0 bases at J, with 9 bases between. The CDR3 loop is CAISDYDASYEQYF. The DNA for the CDR3 is TGTGCCATCAGTGATTACGACGCCTCCTACGAGCAGTACTTC.

The chain has TRBV12-3 or TRBV12-4 and TRBJ2-7; D unresolved. V was trimmed by 6 bases and J by 2 bases, leaving 11 bases between them. The CDR3 spans 13 residues. CDR3 sequence (DNA): TGTGCCAGCAGGGTACGGGTCACCTACGAGCAGTACTTC. It specifies CASRVRVTYEQYF.

Only one count was recorded for this clonotype. The conserved final phenylalanine or tryptophan is absent from the CDR3, which likely points to a read error. This chain uses TRBV19 with TRBJ2-3; D ambiguous. V was cut by 4 bases and J by 3 bases, with 2 bases left in between. The CDR3 length is 11 residues. Germline V lookup: CDR1 LNHDA, CDR2 SQIVND (reference sequence). The DNA of the CDR3 is TGTGCCAGTAGTACGACAGATACGCAGTATGTT. As protein: CASSTTDTQYV.

This clonotype has just a few counts. The rearrangement joins TRBV11-1 to TRBJ2-1; TRBD2 matches 8 bases. The CDR3 is made up of 14 amino acids. Losses at the gene ends were 6 bases for V and 5 bases for J; bases not matched to a gene: 6. Per germline, CDR1 SGHAT and CDR2 FQDESV (reference sequence). This chain's CDR3 is CASRRSGGNNEQFF. The CDR3 bases are TGTGCCAGCAGGCGGAGCGGGGGCAACAATGAGCAGTTCTTC.

This clonotype has more than one count but fewer than ten. This chain links TRBV12-3 or TRBV12-4 with TRBJ2-7, with D unresolved. The CDR3 has 11 amino acids. V was clipped by 6 bases and J by 3 bases, with 6 bases between them. CDR3 amino acids: CASSRIYEQYF. CDR3 sequence (DNA): TGTGCCAGCAGCCGGATCTACGAGCAGTACTTC.

In its sample, this clonotype was seen a few times. The chain recombines TRBV28 with TRBJ1-5, with D hard to call. Trimming removed 2 bases at V and 0 bases at J, with 2 bases between. This CDR3 region has 13 residues. Germline V gene data show CDR1 as MDHEN and CDR2 as SYDVKM. DNA of the CDR3: TGTGCCAGCAGTTTACATAGCAATCAGCCCCAGCATTTT. Translating gives CASSLHSNQPQHF.

This chain links TRBV15 with TRBJ2-1; 8 bases match TRBD1. Looked up from germline, CDR1 is LNHNV and CDR2 is YYDKDF (reference sequence). This CDR3 contains 15 residues. V was clipped by 3 bases and J by 9 bases; unmatched bases: 10. CDR3 sequence reads: CATSSPPDRVREQFF. The CDR3 DNA reads as TGTGCCACCAGCAGCCCCCCGGACAGGGTCCGTGAGCAGTTCTTC. Full variable domain (outside the CDR3, taken from reference TRBV15 and TRBJ2-1): DAMVIQNPRYQVTQFGKPVTLSCSQTLNHNVMYWYQQKSSQAPKLLFHYYDKDFNNEADTPDNFQSRRPNTSFCFLDIRSPGLGDTAMYLCATSSPPDRVREQFFGPGTRLTVL.

V and J are TRBV24-1 and TRBJ1-1; D ambiguous. The CDR3 contains 12 residues. Germline CDR1 is KGHDR and CDR2 is SFDVKD. Trimming pared 3 bases from V and 5 bases from J, leaving 6 bases between. CDR3 protein: CATSDPLTEAFF. As DNA, the CDR3 is TGTGCCACCAGTGATCCGCTGACTGAAGCTTTCTTT.

The V and J genes are TRBV7-8 and TRBJ1-6; D remains ambiguous. The length of the CDR3 is 16 residues. Germline-derived CDR1 and CDR2 are SGHVS and FQNEAQ. V dropped 4 bases and J dropped 6 bases, with 16 bases sitting between them. Here the CDR3 DNA reads TGTGCCAGCAGCTCCCAAGGGTCGGGGTTTAATTCACCCCTCCACTTT. Encoded protein: CASSSQGSGFNSPLHF.

The J gene is TRBJ2-1, the V gene TRBV5-1, with 9 nucleotides matching TRBD2. Germline trimming cut 3 bases from V and 1 base from J; bases unmatched to any gene: 8. Per germline, CDR1 SGHRS and CDR2 YFSETQ. CDR3 length: 17 residues. The CDR3 loop is CASSSMAGGLSYNEQFF. The CDR3 DNA reads as TGCGCCAGCAGCTCTATGGCGGGGGGGCTTTCCTACAATGAGCAGTTCTTC. The whole variable domain, remainder taken from reference TRBV5-1 and TRBJ2-1, is KAGVTQTPRYLIKTRGQQVTLSCSPISGHRSVSWYQQTPGQGLQFLFEYFSETQRNKGNFPGRFSGRQFSNSRSEMNVSTLELGDSALYLCASSSMAGGLSYNEQFFGPGTRLTVL.

The sample holds many counts of this clonotype. The CDR3 bases are TGTGCCACCAGCAGTCCCATCCTGGGACGCACTACCTACGAGCAGTACTTC. Protein product: CATSSPILGRTTYEQYF. The rearrangement joins TRBV15 to TRBJ2-7; either TRBD1 or TRBD2 may supply D (5 bases each). Per the germline V gene, CDR1 is LNHNV and CDR2 is YYDKDF (reference sequence). The CDR3 contains 17 residues. Trimming stripped 3 bases from V and 2 bases from J, with 20 bases between.

The V call is TRBV20-1, the J call TRBJ2-5; D remains unclear. The CDR3 is 14 amino acids. The germline V gene has CDR1 DFQATT and CDR2 SNEGSKA (reference sequence). Between the trimmed V and J ends, which lost 3 bases and 5 bases, there was a span of 16 bases. Here the CDR3 reads CSASPMSVWETQYF. The DNA for the CDR3 is TGCAGTGCTAGCCCGATGTCCGTCTGGGAGACCCAGTACTTC.

This clonotype was found many times. This rearrangement joins TRBV10-1 to TRBJ2-7, with 8 bases lining up with TRBD1. Germline-derived CDR1 and CDR2 are WNHNN and SYGVQD (reference sequence). This CDR3 is built from 13 residues. The J segment lost 7 bases and the V segment lost 3 bases, leaving 5 bases of the junction unmatched. CDR3 in amino acids: CASSEGRGREQYF. The CDR3 coding sequence is TGCGCCAGCAGTGAAGGCAGGGGGCGGGAGCAGTACTTC.

Turning to this clonotype: The conserved closing phenylalanine or tryptophan is absent in this CDR3, likely reflecting a read error. The chain joins TRBV10-1 to TRBJ2-7, with D maybe TRBD2 (5 bases). The V and J ends lost 7 bases and 5 bases respectively, with 24 bases between them. The CDR3 totals 16 residues. Germline V gene sequence: CDR1 WNHNN, CDR2 SYGVQD (reference sequence). CDR3 nucleotide sequence: TGCGCCAGCACCCCGAGGGTGAGACTACAGCTCCACGAGCAGTACTCC. Protein product: CASTPRVRLQLHEQYS.

This clonotype was observed a few times. The chain combines TRBV5-1 with TRBJ1-2; 9 bases fit TRBD1. The CDR3 has 16 amino acids. The ends lost 1 base at V and 8 bases at J; junction bases unmatched: 12. Looked up from germline, CDR1 is SGHRS and CDR2 is YFSETQ. The DNA of the CDR3 is TGCGCCAGCAGCTTGTACGTCGTCGACAGGGGGATCGGCTACACCTTC. Its translation: CASSLYVVDRGIGYTF.

This clonotype was detected many times. The rearrangement uses TRBV24-1 and TRBJ2-6; D unresolved. Looked up from germline, CDR1 is KGHDR and CDR2 is SFDVKD. The V gene lost 4 bases and the J gene lost 0 bases, with 15 bases spanning the gap. The CDR3 extends over 18 amino acids. CDR3 sequence: CATSDLDIFLSGANVLTF. For the CDR3, the DNA is TGTGCCACCAGTGACCTAGACATATTCCTCTCTGGGGCCAACGTCCTGACTTTC.

This clonotype showed up just a few times. The chain combines TRBV5-1 with TRBJ2-7; D ambiguous. Trimming took off 1 base at V and 5 bases at J, with 7 bases between the two ends. The V gene's germline CDR1 is SGHRS and CDR2 YFSETQ. This CDR3 comprises 12 residues. CDR3 coding DNA: TGCGCCAGCAGCTTGCCCGCGCACGAGCAGTACTTC. Translation gives CASSLPAHEQYF.